The sequence of this T cell receptor beta chain was determined in a study of blood T cell repertoires in COVID-19. For the study at large: PBMCs, B-cell-depleted T cells, or T cells were the source of the cDNA or gDNA that made up the material.

Per the authors' pipeline: Using reference gene primer amplification, nucleated cell counts were estimated. Assay used: immunoSEQ multiplex PCR; TCRdb lists only in-frame clones, some missing. From that table come the V and J calls and clone size; the DNA was used to work out D and trimming. The repertoire consists of around 380,000 clones, with 80% to 90% occurring once and the leading ten covering 1% to 1.5%. Individuals drawn from approximately 26 US areas were about 18 to 95 years old. Each recovered donor of Cohort 3 presented with two negative PCRs, clearance, or symptom resolution. Trimming cost V 4 bases and J 2 bases, with 15 bases left between them. The germline V gene encodes CDR1 KGHDR and CDR2 SFDVKD. The CDR3 is 16 residues long.

The chain carries TRBV24-1 and TRBJ2-3; TRBD1 might be the D (5 bases). The origin of this receptor is a man aged 30 to 39 who had recovered from COVID-19. Source material: PBMCs or T cells enriched from blood (not recorded which). The CDR3 region is CATSEGGAGPTDTQYF. Written as DNA, the CDR3 is TGTGCCACCAGTGAGGGTGGTGCAGGGCCCACAGATACGCAGTATTTT.